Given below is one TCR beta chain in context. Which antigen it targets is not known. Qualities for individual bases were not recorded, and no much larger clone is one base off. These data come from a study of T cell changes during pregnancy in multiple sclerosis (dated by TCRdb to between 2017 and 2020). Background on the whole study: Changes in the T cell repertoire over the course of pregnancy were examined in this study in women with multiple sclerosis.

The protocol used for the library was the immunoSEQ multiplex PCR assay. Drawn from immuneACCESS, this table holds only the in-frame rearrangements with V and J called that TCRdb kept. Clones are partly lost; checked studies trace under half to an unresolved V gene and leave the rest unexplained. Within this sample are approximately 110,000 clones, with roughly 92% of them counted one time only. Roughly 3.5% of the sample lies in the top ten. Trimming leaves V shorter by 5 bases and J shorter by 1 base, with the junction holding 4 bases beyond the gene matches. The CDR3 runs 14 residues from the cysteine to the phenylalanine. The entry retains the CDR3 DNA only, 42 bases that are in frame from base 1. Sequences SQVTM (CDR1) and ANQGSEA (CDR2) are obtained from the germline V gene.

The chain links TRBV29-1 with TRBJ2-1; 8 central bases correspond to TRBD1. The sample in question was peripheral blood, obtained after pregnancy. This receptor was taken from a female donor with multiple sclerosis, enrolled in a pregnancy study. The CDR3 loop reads CSVLTGASYNEQFF. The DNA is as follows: TGCAGCGTTTTGACAGGGGCATCCTACAATGAGCAGTTCTTC.